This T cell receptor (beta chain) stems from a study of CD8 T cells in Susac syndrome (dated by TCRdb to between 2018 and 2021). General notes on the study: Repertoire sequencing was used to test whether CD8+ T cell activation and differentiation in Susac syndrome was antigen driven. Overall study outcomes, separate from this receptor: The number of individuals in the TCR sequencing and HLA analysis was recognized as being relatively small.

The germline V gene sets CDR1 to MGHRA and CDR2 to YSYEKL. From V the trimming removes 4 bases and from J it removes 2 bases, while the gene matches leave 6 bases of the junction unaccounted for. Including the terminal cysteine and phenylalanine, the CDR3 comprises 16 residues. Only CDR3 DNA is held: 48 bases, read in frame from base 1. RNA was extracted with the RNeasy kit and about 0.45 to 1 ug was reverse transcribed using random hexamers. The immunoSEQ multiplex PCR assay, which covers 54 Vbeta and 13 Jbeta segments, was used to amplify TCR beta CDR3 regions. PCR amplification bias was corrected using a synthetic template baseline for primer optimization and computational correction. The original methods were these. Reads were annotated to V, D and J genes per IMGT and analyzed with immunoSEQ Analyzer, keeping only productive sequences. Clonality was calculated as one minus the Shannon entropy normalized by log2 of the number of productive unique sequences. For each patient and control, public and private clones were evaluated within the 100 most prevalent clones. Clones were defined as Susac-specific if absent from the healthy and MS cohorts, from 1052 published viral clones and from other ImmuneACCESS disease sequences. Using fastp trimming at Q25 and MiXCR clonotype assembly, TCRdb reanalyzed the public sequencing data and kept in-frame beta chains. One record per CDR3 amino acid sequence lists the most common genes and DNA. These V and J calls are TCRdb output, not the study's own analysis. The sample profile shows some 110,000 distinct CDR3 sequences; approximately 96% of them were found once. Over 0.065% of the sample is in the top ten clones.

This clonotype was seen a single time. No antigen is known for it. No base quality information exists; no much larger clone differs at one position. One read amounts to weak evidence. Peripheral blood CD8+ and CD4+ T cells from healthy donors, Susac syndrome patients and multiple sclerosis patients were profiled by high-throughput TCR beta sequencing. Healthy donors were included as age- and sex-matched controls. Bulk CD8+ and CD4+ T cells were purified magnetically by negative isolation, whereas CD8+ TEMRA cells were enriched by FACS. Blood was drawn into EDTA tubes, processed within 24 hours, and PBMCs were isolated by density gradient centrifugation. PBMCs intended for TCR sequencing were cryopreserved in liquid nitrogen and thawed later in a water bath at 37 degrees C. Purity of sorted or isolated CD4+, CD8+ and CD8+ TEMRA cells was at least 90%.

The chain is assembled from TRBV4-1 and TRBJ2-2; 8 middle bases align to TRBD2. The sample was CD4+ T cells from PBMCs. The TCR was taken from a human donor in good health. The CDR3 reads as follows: CASSLQAGANTGELFF. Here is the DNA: TGCGCCAGCAGCCTACAAGCGGGAGCCAACACCGGGGAGCTGTTTTTT.